Shown below are 20 T cell receptor beta chains from a single sample sequenced in a study of blood T cell repertoires in COVID-19. Clones were sequenced by immunoSEQ multiplex PCR, and TCRdb holds only the in-frame ones, with some missing. The sample yields 35,000 to 50,000 clones, roughly 81% seen once. Sequenced input: peripheral blood. The receptors shown here come from a woman in her seventies in a cohort sampled during active COVID-19.

The gene calls are TRBV3-1 (or the pseudogene TRBV3-2) and TRBJ1-4; the D is unclear. Looked up from germline, CDR1 is LGHDT and CDR2 is YNNKEL (reference sequence). V lost 5 bases and J lost 3, with 10 bases in between. There are 14 residues in the CDR3. This CDR3 reads CASSTDTANEKLFF. The CDR3 DNA is TGTGCCAGCAGCACAGACACGGCTAATGAAAAACTGTTTTTT.

Sample share makes this clone medium-sized. An end of the junction differs from the germline gene, which may be a read error. The chain combines TRBV19 with TRBJ2-5; D possibly corresponds to TRBD2 (6 bases). This CDR3 has 13 amino acids. CDR1 is LNHDA, CDR2 SQIVND, per germline (reference sequence). CDR3 nucleotides: TGTGCCAGTAGCCGGACTAACCAAGAGGCCCAGTACTTC. The encoded protein is CASSRTNQEAQYF.

This clone was seen a few times. The rearrangement links TRBV3-1 (or the pseudogene TRBV3-2) to TRBJ2-1, with TRBD2 matching over 8 bases. This CDR3 comprises 18 residues. The J segment lost 9 bases and the V segment lost 0 bases, leaving 16 bases of the junction unmatched. CDR1 is LGHDT, CDR2 YNNKEL, per germline (reference sequence). The CDR3 spells CASSQDPSGLSKSGEQFF. CDR3 in DNA: TGTGCCAGCAGCCAAGACCCTAGCGGGCTATCTAAATCGGGTGAGCAGTTCTTC.

This clone was recorded only once. The V call is TRBV5-1, the J call TRBJ2-3; 11 bases fit TRBD1. The CDR3 is 17 residues long. The trim removed 3 bases at V and 0 bases at J, leaving 6 bases unmatched. Germline CDR1 SGHRS, CDR2 YFSETQ. Here the CDR3 DNA reads TGCGCCAGCAGCTCTACCGGACAGGGGGCGAGCACAGATACGCAGTATTTT. Amino acids: CASSSTGQGASTDTQYF. Together with reference TRBV5-1 and TRBJ2-3, the CDR3 gives the full variable domain: KAGVTQTPRYLIKTRGQQVTLSCSPISGHRSVSWYQQTPGQGLQFLFEYFSETQRNKGNFPGRFSGRQFSNSRSEMNVSTLELGDSALYLCASSSTGQGASTDTQYFGPGTRLTVL.

V usage is TRBV19 and J usage is TRBJ2-5; 9 positions match TRBD1. The junction had 3 bases not matched to a gene; V was cut back by 6 bases and J by 7 bases. Germline CDR1 and CDR2: LNHDA and SQIVND (reference sequence). This CDR3 has 12 residues. The CDR3 sequence is CASRGTGRTQYF. Here the CDR3 DNA reads TGTGCCAGTAGAGGGACAGGGAGGACCCAGTACTTC.

J is TRBJ2-1 and V is TRBV5-1; 9 bases align to TRBD2. This CDR3 has 16 residues. Germline values: CDR1 SGHRS, CDR2 YFSETQ. V lost 0 bases, J lost 4 bases, and 5 bases stayed unmatched. CDR3 protein: CASSLAPSGEYNEQFF. In DNA form, the CDR3 reads TGCGCCAGCAGCTTGGCCCCTAGCGGGGAGTACAATGAGCAGTTCTTC.

The CDR3 protein is CASHRDRGDEKLFF. In DNA form, the CDR3 reads TGTGCCAGCCATAGGGACCGGGGGGATGAAAAACTGTTTTTT. The chain uses TRBV6-5 and TRBJ1-4; TRBD1 is a possible D gene (5 bases). This CDR3 is 14 amino acids long. The germline CDR1 and CDR2 sequences are MNHEY and SVGAGI. Trimming cost V 8 bases and J 6 bases, with 16 bases left between them.

This CDR3 is CASRGGSEKLFF. CDR3 nucleotides: TGTGCCAGCAGGGGGGGGTCTGAAAAACTGTTTTTT. V usage is TRBV21-1 and J usage is TRBJ1-4. TRBV21-1 is marked as a pseudogene. CDR3 length: 12 residues.

J is TRBJ2-6 and V is TRBV12-3 or TRBV12-4, with D perhaps matching TRBD1 (5 bases). The germline V and J ends were trimmed by 5 bases and 4 bases, with 6 bases remaining between them. CDR3 length: 13 amino acids. In nucleotides, the CDR3 is TGTGCCAGCAGTCAGGGAGGGGCCAACGTCCTGACTTTC. As protein: CASSQGGANVLTF.

This chain links TRBV27 with TRBJ2-1; a weak D match, TRBD1 (5 bases). The CDR3 loop spans 14 amino acids. CDR1 is MNHEY and CDR2 is SMNVEV in the germline V gene (reference sequence). Trimming stripped 1 base from V and 7 bases from J, with 11 bases between. Here the CDR3 reads CASSLLGQLNEQFF. Here the CDR3 DNA reads TGTGCCAGCAGTTTATTGGGGCAACTTAATGAGCAGTTCTTC.

The rearrangement uses TRBV2 and TRBJ1-1, with D unclear. CDR3 length equals 12 residues. Per germline, CDR1 SNHLY and CDR2 FYNNEI. V was clipped by 5 bases and J by 11 bases, with 15 bases between them. CDR3 sequence reads: CASSQTTGGAFF. CDR3 DNA: TGTGCCAGCAGTCAAACGACTGGAGGGGCTTTCTTT.

The chain joins TRBV4-1 to TRBJ2-7; TRBD2 agrees at 7 bases. V lost 0 bases to trimming and J lost 2 bases; unmatched junction nucleotides: 7. The germline CDR1 and CDR2 sequences are MGHRA and YSYEKL. This CDR3 region has 16 residues. CDR3 DNA sequence: TGCGCCAGCAGCCAAGAGGCTAGCGGAGCTACCTACGAGCAGTACTTC. It is translated as CASSQEASGATYEQYF.

This chain links TRBV30 with TRBJ1-5; D might be TRBD1 (5 bases). V lost 2 bases, J lost 3 bases, and 11 bases lay in between. Germline CDR1 reads GTSNPN; CDR2 reads SVGIG (reference sequence). CDR3 length equals 14 residues. CDR3 in DNA: TGTGCCTGGAGTTGGGGCCAGGCCAATCAGCCCCAGCATTTT. Its protein is CAWSWGQANQPQHF. The full variable domain, its missing parts supplied by reference TRBV30 and TRBJ1-5, is SQTIHQWPATLVQPVGSPLSLECTVEGTSNPNLYWYRQAAGRGLQLLFYSVGIGQISSEVPQNLSASRPQDRQFILSSKKLLLSDSGFYLCAWSWGQANQPQHFGDGTRLSIL.

The rearrangement uses TRBV7-3 and TRBJ2-4, with 8 bases fitting TRBD1. CDR1 and CDR2 from the germline V gene are SGHTA and FQGTGA. V trimming: 4 bases; J trimming: 6 bases; junction bases outside the gene matches: 2. This CDR3 comprises 13 residues. Here the CDR3 DNA reads TGTGCCAGCAGCTACGGACAGGGAAACATTCAGTACTTC. Its protein is CASSYGQGNIQYF.

The chain joins TRBV9 to TRBJ2-1, with 10 positions matching TRBD2. The CDR3 covers 22 residues. Germline assignment: CDR1 SGDLS and CDR2 YYNGEE. The V gene end was trimmed by 4 bases and the J gene end by 9 bases; junction bases not matched to a gene: 31. CDR3: CASSSRLGGARIGLAGAAEQFF. CDR3 coding DNA: TGTGCCAGCAGCTCCCGTCTAGGGGGCGCACGAATCGGGCTAGCGGGAGCTGCTGAGCAGTTCTTC.

The rearrangement links TRBV27 to TRBJ2-3, with 7 bases lining up with TRBD2. The CDR3 extends over 14 amino acids. Germline CDR1 MNHEY, CDR2 SMNVEV (reference sequence). V was pared by 7 bases and J by 2 bases, with 6 bases of the junction left unmatched. The CDR3 DNA sequence: TGTGCCAGCAATTGGGGAGGGGCCACAGATACGCAGTATTTT. This gives the protein CASNWGGATDTQYF.

This chain uses TRBV12-3 or TRBV12-4 with TRBJ1-5; no firm D call. The V gene lost 6 bases and the J gene lost 9 bases, with 15 bases spanning the gap. This CDR3 is 13 amino acids long. Written as DNA, the CDR3 is TGTGCCAGCAGCACCAGGTCGGTCGGGCCCCAGCATTTT. Protein sequence: CASSTRSVGPQHF.

The V gene is TRBV7-2, the J gene TRBJ2-7; maybe TRBD2 (6 bases). Deletions cut 5 bases from V and 3 bases from J, with 14 bases between. The germline gives CDR1 SGHTA, CDR2 FQGNSA. The length of the CDR3 is 14 residues. CDR3 amino acids: CASSPGLGGYEQYF. CDR3 sequence (DNA): TGTGCCAGCAGCCCAGGTTTGGGGGGCTACGAGCAGTACTTC.

J is TRBJ2-7 and V is TRBV19; 11 bases map to TRBD1. Germline assignment: CDR1 LNHDA and CDR2 SQIVND (reference sequence). This CDR3 has 15 amino acids. V gave up 5 bases and J gave up 3 bases; unmatched junction bases: 6. The CDR3 DNA sequence: TGTGCCAGTAGTGCCGCTGGGACAGGGGGCTACGAGCAGTACTTC. Protein: CASSAAGTGGYEQYF.

The chain combines TRBV4-1 with TRBJ1-5, with a tentative D call TRBD1 (6 bases). This CDR3 comprises 17 residues. Germline V gene data show CDR1 as MGHRA and CDR2 as YSYEKL. V shed 0 bases and J shed 4 bases, with 16 bases lying between them. Here the CDR3 reads CASSQEPGGGGNQPQHF. The CDR3 DNA follows: TGCGCCAGCAGCCAAGAGCCTGGGGGGGGCGGAAATCAGCCCCAGCATTTT.